This TCR beta chain was captured in a study of radiotherapy plus CTLA-4 blockade in lung cancer. Notes on the study in general: Interferon-beta and early blood T cell clone dynamics reportedly predicted response best. In blood, tumor-derived TCR clones expanded after radiotherapy plus ipilimumab.

Remarks on this clone: Its specificity is not known.

Repertoires were generated with immunoSEQ multiplex PCR, while TCRdb's copy carries only in-frame clones and drops some. The sample yields about 45,000 clones, 70% to 75% seen once. The CDR3 runs 16 residues. The ends were cut back, 3 bases at V and 0 bases at J, with 17 bases in the middle. Germline V gives CDR1 SQVTM, CDR2 ANQGSEA. V and J are TRBV29-1 and TRBJ1-2, with a tentative D call TRBD1 (6 bases). The sequence came from a human donor with non-small cell lung cancer who had a complete response to radiotherapy plus ipilimumab. The source was peripheral blood, collected from a patient treated with radiotherapy plus ipilimumab. The CDR3 loop reads CSVDFYRATTNYGYTF. Written as DNA, the CDR3 is TGCAGCGTTGATTTCTACAGGGCAACAACTAACTATGGCTACACCTTC.